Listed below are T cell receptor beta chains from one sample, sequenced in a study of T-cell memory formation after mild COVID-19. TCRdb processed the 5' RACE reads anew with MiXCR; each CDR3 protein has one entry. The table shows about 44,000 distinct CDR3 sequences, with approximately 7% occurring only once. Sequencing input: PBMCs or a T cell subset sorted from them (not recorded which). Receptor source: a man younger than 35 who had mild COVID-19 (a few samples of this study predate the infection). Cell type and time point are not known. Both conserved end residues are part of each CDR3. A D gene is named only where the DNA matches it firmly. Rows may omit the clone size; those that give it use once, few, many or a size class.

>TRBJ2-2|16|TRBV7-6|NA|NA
TGTGCCAGCAGCTTAGCGCGGCAGGTGATGAAGGGGGAGCTGTTTTTT
CASSLARQVMKGELFF
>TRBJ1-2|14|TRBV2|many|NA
TGTGCCAGCAGTGAACAGGGAGGAGCCTATGGCTACACCTTC
CASSEQGGAYGYTF
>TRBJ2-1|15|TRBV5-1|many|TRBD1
TGCGCCAGCTCAAAGAGGCAGGGGGCCCCCAATGAGCAGTTCTTC
CASSKRQGAPNEQFF
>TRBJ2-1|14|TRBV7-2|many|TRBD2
TGTGCAACTCAGGACGGACTAGCAGGCAATGAGCAGTTCTTC
CATQDGLAGNEQFF
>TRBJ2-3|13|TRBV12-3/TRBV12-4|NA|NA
TGTGCCAGCAGGGCAGGGCGCACAGATACGCAGTATTTT
CASRAGRTDTQYF
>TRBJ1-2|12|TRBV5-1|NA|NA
TGCGCCAGCAGCTTGGCCAGGGACGGCTACACCTTC
CASSLARDGYTF
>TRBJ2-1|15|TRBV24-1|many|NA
TGTGCCACCAGTGACACCCGGGGGTACTACAATGAGCAGTTCTTC
CATSDTRGYYNEQFF
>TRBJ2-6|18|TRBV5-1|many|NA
TGCGCCAGCGGCCCTAGGAAGGGTCCCCTCTCTGGGGCCAACGTCCTGACTTTC
CASGPRKGPLSGANVLTF
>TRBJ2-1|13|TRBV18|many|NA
TGTGCCAGCTCACCACCGGGGGCAGGGCAGCAGTTCTTC
CASSPPGAGQQFF
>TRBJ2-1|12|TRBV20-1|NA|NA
TGCAGTGCTAGGTTCGGGGACAATGAGCAGTTCTTC
CSARFGDNEQFF
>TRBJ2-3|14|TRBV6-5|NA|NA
TGTGCCAGCAGTTACAAAGACGGCACAGATACGCAGTATTTT
CASSYKDGTDTQYF
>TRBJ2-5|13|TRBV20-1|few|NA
TGCAGTGCTAGCGGGGGACATCAAGAGACCCAGTACTTC
CSASGGHQETQYF
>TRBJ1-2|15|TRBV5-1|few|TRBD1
TGCGCCAGCAGCCAGGAAAGGACAGGGGAATATGGCTACACCTTC
CASSQERTGEYGYTF
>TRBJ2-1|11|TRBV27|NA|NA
TGTGCCAGCAGGGGGTTACATGAGCAGTTCTTC
CASRGLHEQFF
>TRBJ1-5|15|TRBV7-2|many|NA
TGTGCCAGCGCGTTCGTGTCGGCTCCCAATCAGCCCCAGCATTTT
CASAFVSAPNQPQHF
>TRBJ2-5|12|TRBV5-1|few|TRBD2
TGCGCCAGCAGCGCGCACATACTAGCGGTGGACTTC
CASSAHILAVDF
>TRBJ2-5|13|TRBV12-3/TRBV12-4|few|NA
TGTGCCAGCAGTTGGGACATTTCTGAGACCCAGTACTTC
CASSWDISETQYF
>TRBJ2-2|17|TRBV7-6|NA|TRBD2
TGTGCCAGCAGCTTAAGTCGACTAGCGGGGAACACCGGGGAGCTGTTTTTT
CASSLSRLAGNTGELFF
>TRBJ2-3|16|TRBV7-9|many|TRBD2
TGTGCCAGCAGCGCAATAGCGGGGGGGCGGCGAGATACGCAGTATTTT
CASSAIAGGRRDTQYF
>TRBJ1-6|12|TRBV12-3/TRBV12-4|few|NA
TGTGCCAGCAGTTTACAAGGTTCACCCCTCCACTTT
CASSLQGSPLHF
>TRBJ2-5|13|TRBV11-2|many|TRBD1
TGTGCCAGCAGCCCAGACAGGGTGGAGACCCAGTACTTC
CASSPDRVETQYF
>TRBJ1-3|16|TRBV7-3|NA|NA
TGTGCCAGCAGCTTACAAGACAGGTCCTCTGGAAACACCATATATTTT
CASSLQDRSSGNTIYF
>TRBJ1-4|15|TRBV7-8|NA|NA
TGTGCCAGCAGCGCACAATCCTCAACTAATGAAAAACTGTTTTTT
CASSAQSSTNEKLFF
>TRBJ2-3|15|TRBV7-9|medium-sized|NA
TGTGCCAGCGGTCCGAGAGGTTTTGGGACAGATACGCAGTATTTT
CASGPRGFGTDTQYF
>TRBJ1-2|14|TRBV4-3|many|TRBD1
TGCGCCAGCAGCCAAGATAGGACAGGCTATGGCTACACCTTC
CASSQDRTGYGYTF
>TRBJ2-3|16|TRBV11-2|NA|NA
TGTGCCAGCAGCTTAGCGGCAGGGAAACCCACAGATACGCAGTATTTT
CASSLAAGKPTDTQYF
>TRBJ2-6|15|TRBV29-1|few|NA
TGCAGCGTTGTTTTCGGGAGCTCTGGGGCCAACGTCCTGACTTTC
CSVVFGSSGANVLTF
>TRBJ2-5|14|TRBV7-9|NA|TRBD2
TGTGCCAGCAGCTTACAAGCGGGGCAAGAGACCCAGTACTTC
CASSLQAGQETQYF
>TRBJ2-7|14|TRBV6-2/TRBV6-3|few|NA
TGTGCCAGCAGTTACTCGGATGGGCAACCCGTGCAGTACTTC
CASSYSDGQPVQYF
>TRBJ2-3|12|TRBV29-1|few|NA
TGCAGCGTTGAGGATCCGGGACTCCCCCCGTATTTT
CSVEDPGLPPYF
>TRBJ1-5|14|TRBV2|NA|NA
TGTGCCAGCAGTGAAGTCAATAGCAATCAGCCCCAGCATTTT
CASSEVNSNQPQHF
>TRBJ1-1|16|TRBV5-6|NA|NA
TGTGCCAGCAGCTTTAAGTGGGCAGGGCCGAACACTGAAGCTTTCTTT
CASSFKWAGPNTEAFF
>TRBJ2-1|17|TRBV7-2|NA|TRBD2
TGTGCCAGCAGCCGCTGGACTAGCGGGGGAGGTCAGGGTGAGCAGTTCTTC
CASSRWTSGGGQGEQFF
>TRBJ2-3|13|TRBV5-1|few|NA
TGCGCCAGCATAGAGACTGGCACAGATACGCAGTATTTT
CASIETGTDTQYF
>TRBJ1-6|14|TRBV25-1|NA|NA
TGTGCCAGCAGTTGGACAGTTCATAATTCACCCCTCCACTTT
CASSWTVHNSPLHF
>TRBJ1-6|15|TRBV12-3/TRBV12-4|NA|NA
TGTGCCAGCAGTTCTCAGGGGCCTGATAATTCACCCCTCCACTTT
CASSSQGPDNSPLHF
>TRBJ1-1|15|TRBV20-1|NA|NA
TGCAGTGCTAGGTCCTGGGACGCGGGGTCGACTGAAGCTTTCTTT
CSARSWDAGSTEAFF
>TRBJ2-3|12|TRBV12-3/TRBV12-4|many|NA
TGTGCCAGCAGTTTGTCCCGAGATACGCAGTATTTT
CASSLSRDTQYF
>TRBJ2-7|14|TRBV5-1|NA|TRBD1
TGCGCCAGCAGCTTAGCAGGGGGAGCCTACGAGCAGTACTTC
CASSLAGGAYEQYF